The clone carrying this TCR beta chain was observed a handful of times. The source of the sample is a study of blood T cell repertoires in COVID-19. Study as a whole: Samples taken during acute and convalescent COVID-19 were collected in the United States, Italy and Spain. PBMCs, B-cell-depleted T cells, or T cells were the source of the cDNA or gDNA that made up the material.

V was pared by 3 bases and J by 3 bases, with 11 bases between. The CDR3 spans 15 residues. Germline lookup yields CDR1 SGHDN and CDR2 FVKESK. Allocation to cohorts depended on clinical history reported by the participants. Authors' data handling: The assay estimated nucleated cells by amplifying reference gene primers. Generated by immunoSEQ multiplex PCR, the TCRdb table keeps only in-frame clones and is missing some. The V and J calls and clone size are taken from that table; D and trimming were inferred from the DNA. The table has roughly 200,000 clones, approximately 85% seen once. J is TRBJ2-2 and V is TRBV14; D is unclear. This clonotype was sampled from a middle-aged man who had recovered from COVID-19. What was sequenced was PBMCs or T cells enriched from blood (not recorded which). CDR3 nucleotides: TGTGCCAGCAGCCATGAGGATAGGTACACCGGGGAGCTGTTTTTT. It codes for CASSHEDRYTGELFF.